This TCR beta chain came from a study of blood T cell repertoires in COVID-19. V was clipped by 4 bases and J by 5 bases, with 16 bases between them. The CDR3 sequence is 16 residues long. Looked up from germline, CDR1 is SGHNT and CDR2 is YYREEE (reference sequence). Original processing notes: Quantification of nucleated cells was approximated via reference gene primer amplification. Sequencing was performed with immunoSEQ multiplex PCR; in TCRdb, only in-frame clones are kept and a portion is missing. D and trimming come from the DNA, and the V and J calls and clone size come from that table. This table has approximately 190,000 clones, about 80% appearing once.

This TCR was sampled from a man in his 60s with acute or convalescent COVID-19. The chain combines TRBV5-4 with TRBJ1-6; tentative D call: TRBD1 (6 bases). The sequenced sample consisted of peripheral blood. The CDR3 coding sequence is TGTGCCAGCAGCGCCGGACAGCCACTAGATAATTCACCCCTCCACTTT. It is translated as CASSAGQPLDNSPLHF.